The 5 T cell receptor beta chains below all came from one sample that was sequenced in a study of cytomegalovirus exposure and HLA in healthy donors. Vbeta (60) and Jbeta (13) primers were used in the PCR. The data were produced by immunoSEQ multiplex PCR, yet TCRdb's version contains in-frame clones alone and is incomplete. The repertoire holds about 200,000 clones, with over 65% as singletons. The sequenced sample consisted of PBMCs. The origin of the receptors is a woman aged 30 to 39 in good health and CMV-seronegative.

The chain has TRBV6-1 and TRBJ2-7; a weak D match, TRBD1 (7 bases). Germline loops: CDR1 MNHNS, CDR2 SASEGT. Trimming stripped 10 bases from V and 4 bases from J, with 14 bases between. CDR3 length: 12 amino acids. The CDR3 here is CATGGLSYEQYF. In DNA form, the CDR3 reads TGTGCCACAGGGGGACTGTCTTACGAGCAGTACTTC.

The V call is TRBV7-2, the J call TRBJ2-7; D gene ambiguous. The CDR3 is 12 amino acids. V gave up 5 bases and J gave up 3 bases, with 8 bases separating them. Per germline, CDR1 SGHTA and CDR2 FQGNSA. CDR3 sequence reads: CASSPRHYEQYF. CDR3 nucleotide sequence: TGTGCCAGCAGCCCGCGACACTACGAGCAGTACTTC.

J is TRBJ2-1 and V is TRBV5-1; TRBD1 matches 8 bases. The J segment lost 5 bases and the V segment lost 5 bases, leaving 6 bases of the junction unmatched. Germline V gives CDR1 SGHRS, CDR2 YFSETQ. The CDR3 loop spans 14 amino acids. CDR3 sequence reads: CASSFMTGDNEQFF. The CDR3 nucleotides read TGCGCCAGCAGTTTTATGACAGGGGACAATGAGCAGTTCTTC.

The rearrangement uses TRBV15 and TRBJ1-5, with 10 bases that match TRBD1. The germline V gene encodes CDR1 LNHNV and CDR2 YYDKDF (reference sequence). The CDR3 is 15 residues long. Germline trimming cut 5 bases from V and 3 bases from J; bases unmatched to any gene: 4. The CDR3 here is CATSGTGVTNQPQHF. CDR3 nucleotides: TGTGCCACCAGCGGGACAGGGGTGACCAATCAGCCCCAGCATTTT.

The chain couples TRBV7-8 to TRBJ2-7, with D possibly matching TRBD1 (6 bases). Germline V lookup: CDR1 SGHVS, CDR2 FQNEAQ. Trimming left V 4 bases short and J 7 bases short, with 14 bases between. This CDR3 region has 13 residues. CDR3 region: CASSSTGRGEQYF. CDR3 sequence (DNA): TGTGCCAGCAGCTCCACCGGTAGGGGGGAGCAGTACTTC.